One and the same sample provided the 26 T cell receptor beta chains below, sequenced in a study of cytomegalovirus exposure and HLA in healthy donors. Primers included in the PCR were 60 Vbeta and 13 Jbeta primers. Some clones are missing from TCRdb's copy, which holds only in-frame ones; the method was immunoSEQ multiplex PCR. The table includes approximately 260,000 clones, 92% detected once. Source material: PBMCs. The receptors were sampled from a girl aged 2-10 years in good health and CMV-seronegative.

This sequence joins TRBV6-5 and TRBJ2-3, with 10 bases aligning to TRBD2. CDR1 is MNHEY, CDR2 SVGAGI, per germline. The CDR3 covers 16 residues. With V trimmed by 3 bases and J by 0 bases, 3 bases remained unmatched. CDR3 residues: CASSYSSGSSTDTQYF. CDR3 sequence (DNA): TGTGCCAGCAGTTATTCTAGCGGGAGTAGCACAGATACGCAGTATTTT.

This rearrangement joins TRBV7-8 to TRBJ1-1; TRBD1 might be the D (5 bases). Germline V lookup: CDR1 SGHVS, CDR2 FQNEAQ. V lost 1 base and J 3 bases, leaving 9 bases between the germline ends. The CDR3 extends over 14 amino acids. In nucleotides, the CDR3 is TGTGCCAGCAGCTTAGTGGGGGGGGACACTGAAGCTTTCTTT. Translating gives CASSLVGGDTEAFF.

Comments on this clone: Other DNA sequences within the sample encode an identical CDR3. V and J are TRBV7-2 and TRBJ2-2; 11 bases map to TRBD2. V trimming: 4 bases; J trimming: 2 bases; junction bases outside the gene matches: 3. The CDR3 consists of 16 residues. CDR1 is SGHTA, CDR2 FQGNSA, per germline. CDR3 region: CASSSGLAANTGELFF. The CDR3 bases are TGTGCCAGCAGCTCGGGACTAGCGGCTAACACCGGGGAGCTGTTTTTT.

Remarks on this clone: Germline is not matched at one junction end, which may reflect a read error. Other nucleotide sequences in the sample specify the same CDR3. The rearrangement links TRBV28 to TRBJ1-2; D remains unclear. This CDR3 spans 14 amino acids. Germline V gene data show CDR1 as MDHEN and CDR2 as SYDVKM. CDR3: CASSPMSENYGYTF. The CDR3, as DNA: TGCGCCAGCAGTCCTATGAGCGAGAACTATGGCTACACCTTC.

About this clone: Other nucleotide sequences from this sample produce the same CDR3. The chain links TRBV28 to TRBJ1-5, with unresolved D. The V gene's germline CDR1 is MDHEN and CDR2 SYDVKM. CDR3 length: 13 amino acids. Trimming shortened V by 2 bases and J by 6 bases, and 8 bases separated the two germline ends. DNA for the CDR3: TGTGCCAGCAGTTTAAATCCGGGTCAGCCCCAGCATTTT. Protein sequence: CASSLNPGQPQHF.

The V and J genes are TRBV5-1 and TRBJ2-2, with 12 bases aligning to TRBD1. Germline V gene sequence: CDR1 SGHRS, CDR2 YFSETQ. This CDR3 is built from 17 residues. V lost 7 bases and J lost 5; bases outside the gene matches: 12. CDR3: CASHQGQGALGTGELFF. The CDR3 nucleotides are TGCGCCAGCCACCAGGGACAGGGGGCACTTGGAACCGGGGAGCTGTTTTTT.

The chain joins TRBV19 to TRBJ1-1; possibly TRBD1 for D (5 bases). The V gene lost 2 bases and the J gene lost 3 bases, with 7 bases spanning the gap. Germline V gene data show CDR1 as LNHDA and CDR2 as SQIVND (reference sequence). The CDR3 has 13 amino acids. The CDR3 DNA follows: TGTGCCAGTAGTATAATAGGGGACACTGAAGCTTTCTTT. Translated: CASSIIGDTEAFF.

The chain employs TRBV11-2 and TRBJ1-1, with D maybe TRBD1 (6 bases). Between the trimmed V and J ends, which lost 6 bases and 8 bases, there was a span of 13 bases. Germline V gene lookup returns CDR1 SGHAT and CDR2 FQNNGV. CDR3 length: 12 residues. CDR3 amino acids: CASSQGYQEAFF. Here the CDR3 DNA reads TGTGCCAGCAGTCAGGGGTACCAAGAAGCTTTCTTT. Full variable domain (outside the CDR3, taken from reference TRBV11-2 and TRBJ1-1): EAGVAQSPRYKIIEKRQSVAFWCNPISGHATLYWYQQILGQGPKLLIQFQNNGVVDDSQLPKDRFSAERLKGVDSTLKIQPAKLEDSAVYLCASSQGYQEAFFGQGTRLTVV.

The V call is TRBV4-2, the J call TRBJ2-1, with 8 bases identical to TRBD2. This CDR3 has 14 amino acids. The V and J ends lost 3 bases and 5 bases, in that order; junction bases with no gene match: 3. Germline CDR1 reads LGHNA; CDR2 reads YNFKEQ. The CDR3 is CASSQGTSDNEQFF. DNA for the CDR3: TGTGCCAGCAGCCAGGGGACTAGTGACAATGAGCAGTTCTTC.

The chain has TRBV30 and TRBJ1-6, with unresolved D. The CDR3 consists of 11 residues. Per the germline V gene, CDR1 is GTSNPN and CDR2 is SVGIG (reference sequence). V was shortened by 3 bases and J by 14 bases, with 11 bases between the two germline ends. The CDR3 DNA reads TGTGCCTGGAGCCAACGGGGTACCCTCCACTTT. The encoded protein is CAWSQRGTLHF.

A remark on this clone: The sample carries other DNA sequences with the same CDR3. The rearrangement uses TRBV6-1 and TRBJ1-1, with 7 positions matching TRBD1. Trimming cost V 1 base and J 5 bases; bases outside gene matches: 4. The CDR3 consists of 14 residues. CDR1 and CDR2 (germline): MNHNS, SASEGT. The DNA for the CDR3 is TGTGCCAGCAGTGAAGACAGGGGAGGTACTGAAGCTTTCTTT. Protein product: CASSEDRGGTEAFF.

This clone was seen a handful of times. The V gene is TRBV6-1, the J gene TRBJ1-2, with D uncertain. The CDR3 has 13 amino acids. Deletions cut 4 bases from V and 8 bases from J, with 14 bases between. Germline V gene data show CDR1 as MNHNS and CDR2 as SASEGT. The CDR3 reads CASSVGRVGGYTF. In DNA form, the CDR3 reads TGTGCCAGCAGTGTTGGGCGGGTCGGGGGCTACACCTTC.

The CDR3 loop reads CASSTILQGPNTEAFF. The CDR3 nucleotides read TGTGCCAGCTCAACAATCCTACAGGGGCCGAACACTGAAGCTTTCTTT. The genes are TRBV18 and TRBJ1-1, with 7 bases that match TRBD1. The CDR3 spans 16 residues. The germline CDR1 and CDR2 sequences are KGHSH and LQKENI. The V and J ends lost 5 bases and 1 base, in that order; junction bases with no gene match: 10.

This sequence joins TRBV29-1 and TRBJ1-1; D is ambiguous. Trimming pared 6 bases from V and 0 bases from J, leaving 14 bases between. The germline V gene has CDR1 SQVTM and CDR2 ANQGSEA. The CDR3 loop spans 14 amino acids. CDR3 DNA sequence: TGCAGCGTCGAGGCGTCATACTTGAACACTGAAGCTTTCTTT. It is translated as CSVEASYLNTEAFF.

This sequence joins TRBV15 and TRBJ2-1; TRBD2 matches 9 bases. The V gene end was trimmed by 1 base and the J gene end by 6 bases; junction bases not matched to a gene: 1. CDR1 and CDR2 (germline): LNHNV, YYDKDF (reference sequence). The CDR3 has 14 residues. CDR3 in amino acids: CATSRGGRANEQFF. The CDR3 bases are TGTGCCACCAGCAGAGGCGGGAGGGCCAATGAGCAGTTCTTC.

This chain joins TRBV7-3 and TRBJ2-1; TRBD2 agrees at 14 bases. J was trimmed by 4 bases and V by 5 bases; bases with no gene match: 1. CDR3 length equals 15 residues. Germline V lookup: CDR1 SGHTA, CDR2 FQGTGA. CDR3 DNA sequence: TGTGCCAGCAGCCGGACTAGCGGGGGGTACAATGAGCAGTTCTTC. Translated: CASSRTSGGYNEQFF. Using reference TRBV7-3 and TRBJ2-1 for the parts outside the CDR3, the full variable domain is GAGVSQTPSNKVTEKGKYVELRCDPISGHTALYWYRQSLGQGPEFLIYFQGTGAADDSGLPNDRFFAVRPEGSVSTLKIQRTERGDSAVYLCASSRTSGGYNEQFFGPGTRLTVL.

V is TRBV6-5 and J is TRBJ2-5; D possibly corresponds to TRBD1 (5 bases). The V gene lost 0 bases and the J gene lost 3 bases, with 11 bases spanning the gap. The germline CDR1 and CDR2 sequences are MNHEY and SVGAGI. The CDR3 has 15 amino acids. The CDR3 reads CASSYSGRAEETQYF. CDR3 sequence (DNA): TGTGCCAGCAGTTACTCGGGCAGGGCTGAAGAGACCCAGTACTTC.

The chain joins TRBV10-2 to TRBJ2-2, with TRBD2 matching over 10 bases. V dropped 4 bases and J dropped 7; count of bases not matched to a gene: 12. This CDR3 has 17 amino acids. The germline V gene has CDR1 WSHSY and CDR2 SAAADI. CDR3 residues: CASSVWGLAGVFGELFF. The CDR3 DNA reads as TGCGCCAGCAGTGTATGGGGTCTAGCGGGAGTATTCGGGGAGCTGTTTTTT.

The CDR3 DNA reads as TGTGCCAGCAGTGACGGGTTAAGCACAGATACGCAGTATTTT. It yields the protein CASSDGLSTDTQYF. The rearrangement uses TRBV6-1 and TRBJ2-3; no reliable D call. Trimming cost V 3 bases and J 0 bases, with 7 bases left between them. Germline assignment: CDR1 MNHNS and CDR2 SASEGT. The CDR3 runs 14 residues.

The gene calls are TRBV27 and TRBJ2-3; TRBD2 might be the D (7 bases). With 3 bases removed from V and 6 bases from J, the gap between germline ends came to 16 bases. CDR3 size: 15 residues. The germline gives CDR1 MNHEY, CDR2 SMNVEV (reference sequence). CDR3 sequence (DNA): TGTGCCAGCAGTTTGTGGGGGGGCGGTGGGGATACGCAGTATTTT. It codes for CASSLWGGGGDTQYF.

CDR3 DNA sequence: TGTGCCAGCAGTGCCCCTCCGGGGGGGGACATTCAGTACTTC. Translated: CASSAPPGGDIQYF. The chain employs TRBV2 and TRBJ2-4, with 8 bases fitting TRBD2. The CDR3 contains 14 residues. Germline V CDR1 and CDR2: SNHLY, FYNNEI. J lost 8 bases, V lost 4 bases, and 7 bases had no gene match.

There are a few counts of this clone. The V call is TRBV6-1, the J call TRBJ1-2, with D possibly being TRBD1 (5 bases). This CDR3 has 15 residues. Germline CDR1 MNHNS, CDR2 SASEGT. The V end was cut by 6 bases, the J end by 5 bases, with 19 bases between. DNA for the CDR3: TGTGCCAGCAGGCCTGCAGGGAGGAGGGAGTATGGCTACACCTTC. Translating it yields CASRPAGRREYGYTF.

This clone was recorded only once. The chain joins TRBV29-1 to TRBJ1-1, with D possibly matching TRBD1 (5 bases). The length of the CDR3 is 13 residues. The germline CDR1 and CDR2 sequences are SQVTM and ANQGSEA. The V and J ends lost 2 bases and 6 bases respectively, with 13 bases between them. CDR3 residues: CSVERSRGAEAFF. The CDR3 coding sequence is TGCAGCGTTGAAAGGTCCCGGGGGGCTGAAGCTTTCTTT. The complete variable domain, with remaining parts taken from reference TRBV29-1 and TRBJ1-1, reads SAVISQKPSRDICQRGTSLTIQCQVDSQVTMMFWYRQQPGQSLTLIATANQGSEATYESGFVIDKFPISRPNLTFSTLTVSNMSPEDSSIYLCSVERSRGAEAFFGQGTRLTVV.

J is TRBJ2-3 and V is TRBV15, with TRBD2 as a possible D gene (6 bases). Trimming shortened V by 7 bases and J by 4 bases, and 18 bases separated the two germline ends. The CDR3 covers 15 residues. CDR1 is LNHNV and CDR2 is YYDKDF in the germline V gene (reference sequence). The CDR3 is CATTHLAGSPDTQYF. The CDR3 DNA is TGTGCCACCACGCACCTGGCGGGAAGCCCAGATACGCAGTATTTT.

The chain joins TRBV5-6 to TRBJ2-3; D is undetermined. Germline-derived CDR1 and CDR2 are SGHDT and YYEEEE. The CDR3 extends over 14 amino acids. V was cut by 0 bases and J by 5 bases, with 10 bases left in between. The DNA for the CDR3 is TGTGCCAGCAGCTTGGGGCTAGTGAGAGATACGCAGTATTTT. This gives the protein CASSLGLVRDTQYF.

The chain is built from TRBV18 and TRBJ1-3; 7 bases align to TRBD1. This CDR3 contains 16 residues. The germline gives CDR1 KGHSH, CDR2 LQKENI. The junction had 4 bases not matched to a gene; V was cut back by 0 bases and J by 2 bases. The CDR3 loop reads CASSPPWQGAGNTIYF. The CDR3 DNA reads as TGTGCCAGCTCACCACCGTGGCAGGGGGCTGGAAACACCATATATTTT.